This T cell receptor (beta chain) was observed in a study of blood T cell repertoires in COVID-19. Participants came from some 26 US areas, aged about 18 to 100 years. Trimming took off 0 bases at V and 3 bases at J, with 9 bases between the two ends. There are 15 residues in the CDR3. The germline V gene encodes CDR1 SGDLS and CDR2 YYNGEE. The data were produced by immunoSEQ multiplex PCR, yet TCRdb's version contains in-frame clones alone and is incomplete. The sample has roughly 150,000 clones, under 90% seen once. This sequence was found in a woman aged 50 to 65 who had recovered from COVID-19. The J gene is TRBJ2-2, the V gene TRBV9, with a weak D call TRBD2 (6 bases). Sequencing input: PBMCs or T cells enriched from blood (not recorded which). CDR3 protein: CASSVALAYTGELFF. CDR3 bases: TGTGCCAGCAGCGTAGCACTAGCCTACACCGGGGAGCTGTTTTTT.